Below, 13 T cell receptor beta chains from the same sample are listed, as sequenced in a study of cytomegalovirus exposure and HLA in healthy donors. 13 Jbeta primers and 60 Vbeta primers were used for the PCR. Using immunoSEQ multiplex PCR, the repertoire was profiled, and TCRdb retains in-frame clones only, with some absent. In the table there are 150,000 or so clones, approximately 70% of which are singletons. Sample: PBMCs. These receptors all stem from a woman aged 18-29 years in good health and CMV-seronegative.

This clone came up a few times. CDR3 nucleotide sequence: TGTGCCAGCAGCTTAGGTGCTATAGACAGGGGGCTCCACTATGGCTACACCTTC. The encoded protein is CASSLGAIDRGLHYGYTF. The V call is TRBV7-9, the J call TRBJ1-2; 10 nucleotides agree with TRBD1. Germline lookup yields CDR1 SEHNR and CDR2 FQNEAQ (reference sequence). Trimming cost V 1 base and J 3 bases; bases outside gene matches: 11. The CDR3 sequence is 18 residues long.

The chain carries TRBV7-8 and TRBJ2-2, with D unclear. V lost 1 base and J lost 1, with 10 bases in between. CDR3 size: 16 residues. Germline assignment: CDR1 SGHVS and CDR2 FQNEAQ. The CDR3 loop reads CASSLVFSRNTGELFF. The CDR3 region has the DNA TGTGCCAGCAGCTTAGTATTTAGCCGGAACACCGGGGAGCTGTTTTTT.

This clone is a singleton in its sample. The chain carries TRBV5-4 and TRBJ2-7, with 7 positions matching TRBD2. The V and J ends lost 4 bases and 2 bases, in that order; junction bases with no gene match: 3. The CDR3 spans 13 residues. CDR1 and CDR2 (germline): SGHNT, YYREEE (reference sequence). CDR3 amino acids: CASSAGATYEQYV. For the CDR3, the DNA is TGTGCCAGCAGCGCGGGAGCGACCTACGAGCAGTACGTC.

The chain couples TRBV10-1 to TRBJ2-1; 9 bases are shared with TRBD2. The CDR3 runs 13 residues. Germline trimming cut 4 bases from V and 15 bases from J; bases unmatched to any gene: 10. Germline V gives CDR1 WNHNN, CDR2 SYGVQD (reference sequence). The CDR3 region has the DNA TGCGCCAGCAGTGGTAACCTAGCGGGACCCCGGTTCTTC. It encodes CASSGNLAGPRFF.

This chain uses TRBV6-5 with TRBJ1-2; D possibly corresponds to TRBD1 (5 bases). The CDR3 totals 15 residues. Germline V gives CDR1 MNHEY, CDR2 SVGAGI. Trimming stripped 7 bases from V and 5 bases from J, with 20 bases between. DNA for the CDR3: TGTGCCAGCACCCCAGGGACTCCCGAACAATATGGCTACACCTTC. Its protein is CASTPGTPEQYGYTF.

V gene TRBV4-2 combines with J gene TRBJ1-4; 8 bases align to TRBD1. The CDR3 spans 12 residues. V was clipped by 7 bases and J by 10 bases; unmatched bases: 5. The germline V gene encodes CDR1 LGHNA and CDR2 YNFKEQ. CDR3 protein: CASKDRVGKLFF. The CDR3 DNA reads TGTGCCAGCAAGGACAGGGTGGGAAAACTGTTTTTT.

Only a few counts were recorded for this clone. This chain uses TRBV15 with TRBJ1-1; D possibly corresponds to TRBD1 (6 bases). Germline V lookup: CDR1 LNHNV, CDR2 YYDKDF (reference sequence). The germline V and J ends were trimmed by 5 bases and 4 bases, with 17 bases remaining between them. This CDR3 is built from 15 residues. The CDR3 DNA sequence: TGTGCCACCAGCGAAACTGGGGGCGAACTCACTGAAGCTTTCTTT. Its protein product is CATSETGGELTEAFF.

J is TRBJ1-1 and V is TRBV19; TRBD1 matches at 10 bases. The germline CDR1 and CDR2 sequences are LNHDA and SQIVND (reference sequence). J was trimmed by 4 bases and V by 6 bases; bases with no gene match: 5. This CDR3 region has 14 residues. DNA of the CDR3: TGTGCCAGTAGCCGGGACAGGGGTTTCACTGAAGCTTTCTTT. Translated, it gives CASSRDRGFTEAFF.

The chain has TRBV6-4 and TRBJ2-1, with 9 bases fitting TRBD2. The CDR3 loop spans 15 amino acids. CDR1 and CDR2 (germline): MRHNA, SNTAGT. The V segment lost 4 bases and the J segment 1 base; nucleotides outside the gene matches: 2. The CDR3 region is CASSASGGSYNEQFF. DNA of the CDR3: TGTGCCAGCAGTGCGAGCGGGGGGTCCTACAATGAGCAGTTCTTC.

This chain connects TRBV6-6 to TRBJ2-7; 10 bases map to TRBD1. Germline values: CDR1 MNHNY, CDR2 SVGAGI (reference sequence). The CDR3 totals 15 residues. J gave up 0 bases and V 2 bases, and 1 base lay outside the gene matches. This CDR3 is CASSYRDRGSYEQYV. DNA of the CDR3: TGTGCCAGCAGTTACCGGGACAGGGGCTCCTACGAGCAGTACGTC.

V usage is TRBV10-2 and J usage is TRBJ2-1; 7 nucleotides agree with TRBD2. With V trimmed by 1 base and J by 1 base, 4 bases remained unmatched. CDR1 WSHSY and CDR2 SAAADI come from the germline V gene. The CDR3 has 16 amino acids. CDR3 sequence (DNA): TGCGCCAGCAGTGAGTGGCCTAGCGGATCCTACAATGAGCAGTTCTTC. Protein sequence: CASSEWPSGSYNEQFF.

CDR3 amino acids: CASSEGGTGYGYTF. In DNA, the CDR3 is TGTGCCAGCAGTGAAGGAGGGACAGGGTATGGCTACACCTTC. The J gene is TRBJ1-2, the V gene TRBV6-5; 9 positions match TRBD1. J lost 5 bases, V lost 5 bases, and 6 bases had no gene match. Germline assignment: CDR1 MNHEY and CDR2 SVGAGI. The CDR3 consists of 14 residues.

The chain is built from TRBV27 and TRBJ2-2; 7 positions match TRBD1. Unmatched junction bases numbered 2, after V lost 1 base and J lost 3 bases. Per germline, CDR1 MNHEY and CDR2 SMNVEV (reference sequence). This CDR3 spans 15 amino acids. The CDR3 DNA is TGTGCCAGCAGTTTATGGACAGGAGACACCGGGGAGCTGTTTTTT. Its protein product is CASSLWTGDTGELFF.